This entry describes one TCR beta chain. The input lacks base qualities; no much larger clone sits a single base away. The library was generated by the immunoSEQ multiplex PCR assay. For most patients, genomic DNA was isolated with the Qiagen DNeasy Blood and Tissue Kit and sent frozen to Adaptive Biotechnologies for TCR sequencing. For most patients, genomic DNA was subjected to high-throughput TCR-beta CDR3 sequencing by Adaptive Biotechnologies. The study's processing was this. Adaptive's ImmunoSEQ software was the source of the TCR sequencing data for roughly 19 patients, while a few other patients were processed with MiXCR and VDJtools. To correct CD4 versus CD8 sorting errors, sequences present in both subsets at a frequency ratio below 5:1 were removed. Because the origin of CDR3 nucleotide sequences shared between donor and recipient could not be assigned, those sequences were removed. Alloreactive clones required at least 2-fold expansion over unstimulated cells and minimum CFSE-low frequency of 0.002% (template counts) or 0.001% (read counts). Mappable clones were those detected in sequenced pre-transplant spleen, lymph node, or MLR CFSE-low populations of the donor or recipient. The cumulative frequency of alloreactive clones was calculated as a percentage of all sequences, weighted by copy number. TCRdb retrieved this table from immuneACCESS and kept in-frame rearrangements only. Not all clones are present; in checked studies, unresolved V genes account for under half, and no reason is known for the remainder. V and J calls and clone size are given by that table; D and trimming were obtained from the DNA. Present in this sample are about 10,000 clones, more than 25% of which were seen just once. The leading ten clones occupy more than 5.5% of the sample.

The data were taken from a study of graft-versus-host responses after intestinal transplantation (dated by TCRdb to about 2021). Looking at the study overall: The transplants that recipients received were multivisceral, liver-intestinal, or isolated intestinal. Every recipient was given anti-thymocyte globulin induction, followed by around three years of maintenance tacrolimus and steroids. After intestinal transplantation, graft-versus-host and host-versus-graft alloreactive T cell clones were followed in the graft, circulation and bone marrow using bulk TCR-beta CDR3 sequencing. Alloreactive clones were identified by sequencing pre-transplant mixed lymphocyte reaction products and comparing these products with unstimulated pre-transplant donor and recipient T cells. The cohort enrolled 20 to 25 intestinal transplant recipients, one of whom was a retransplant, and 3 patients without pretransplant specimens were excluded. A peak of at least 4% donor T cells among recipient peripheral blood mononuclear cells was the definition used for donor T cell macrochimerism. Samples from a few later patients were sequenced in-house on an Illumina MiSeq with MiXCR processing rather than by the commercial service. The paper as a whole reports these results and caveats: In patients with donor T cell macrochimerism, the allografts had high GvH to HvG T cell clonal ratios. Early after transplant, peak levels of circulating GvH clones were associated with declines in HvG clones. GvH clones turned up in recipient bone marrow, with some appearing earlier in ileal mucosa or blood, a pattern consistent with an intestinal mucosal origin. The relatively low number and heterogeneity of intestinal transplant patients limited the conclusions.

The CDR3 spans 15 residues, from the cysteine through the phenylalanine. Only the CDR3 DNA stays, 45 bases, in frame from base 1. V loses 4 bases at its end and J loses 3 bases; junction bases beyond the gene matches: 6. CDR1 and CDR2 (SGHNT, YYREEE) derive from the germline V gene (reference sequence). What this sample's time point label stands for: cells obtained before transplantation from donor or recipient. In mixed lymphocyte reactions, some 200,000 CFSE-labeled pre-transplant responders were plated with some 200,000 irradiated violet-dye-labeled stimulators and cultured for less than seven days. After the mixed lymphocyte reaction, proliferating CD3+CD4+CFSE-low and CD3+CD8+CFSE-low responder cells were FACS-sorted on a BD Influx sorter.

The sequencing here drew on alloreactive CD8+ T cells from a mixed lymphocyte reaction culture, taken before intestinal transplant. Explained via the paper, the cell subset or site label denotes: CFSE-low proliferating T cells sorted from approximately 6-day pre-transplant mixed lymphocyte reaction (GvH or HvG direction). This clonotype was obtained from a human patient who received an intestinal transplant. Rearrangement joined TRBV5-4 to TRBJ2-5, with 10 junctional bases fitting TRBD2. The CDR3 amino acid sequence is: CASSPGLAAEETQYF. The DNA sequence is TGTGCCAGCAGCCCTGGACTAGCGGCGGAAGAGACCCAGTACTTC. Where the CDR3 stops, the reference TRBV5-4 and TRBJ2-5 genes take over; the full variable domain is ETGVTQSPTHLIKTRGQQVTLRCSSQSGHNTVSWYQQALGQGPQFIFQYYREEENGRGNFPPRFSGLQFPNYSSELNVNALELDDSALYLCASSPGLAAEETQYFGPGTRLLVL.